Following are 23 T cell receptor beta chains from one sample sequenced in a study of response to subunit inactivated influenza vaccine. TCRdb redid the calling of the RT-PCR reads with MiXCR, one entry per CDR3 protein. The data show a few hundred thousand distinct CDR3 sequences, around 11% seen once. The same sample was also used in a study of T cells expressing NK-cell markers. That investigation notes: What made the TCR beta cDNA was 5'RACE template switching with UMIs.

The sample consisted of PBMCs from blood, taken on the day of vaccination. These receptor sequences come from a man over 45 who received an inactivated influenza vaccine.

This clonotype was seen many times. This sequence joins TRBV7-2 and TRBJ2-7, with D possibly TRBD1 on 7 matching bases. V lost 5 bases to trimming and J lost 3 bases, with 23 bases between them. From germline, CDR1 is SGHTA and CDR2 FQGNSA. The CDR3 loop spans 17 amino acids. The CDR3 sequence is CASSAIGGGQVRYEQYF. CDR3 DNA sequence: TGTGCCAGCAGCGCCATCGGGGGAGGACAGGTACGCTACGAGCAGTACTTC.

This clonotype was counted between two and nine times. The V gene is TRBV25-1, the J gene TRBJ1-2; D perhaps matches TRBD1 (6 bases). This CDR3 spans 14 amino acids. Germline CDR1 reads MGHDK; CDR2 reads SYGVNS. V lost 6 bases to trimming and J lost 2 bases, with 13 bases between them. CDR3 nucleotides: TGTGCCAGCAGAGAGACAGGCAAGAACTATGGCTACACCTTC. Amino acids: CASRETGKNYGYTF.

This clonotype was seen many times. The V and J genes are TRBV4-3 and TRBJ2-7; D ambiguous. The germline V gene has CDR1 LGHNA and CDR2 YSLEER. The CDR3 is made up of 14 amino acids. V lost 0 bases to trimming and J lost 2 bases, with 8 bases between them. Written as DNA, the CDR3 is TGCGCCAGCAGCCAAGATATGAGAGCCTACGAGCAGTACTTC. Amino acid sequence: CASSQDMRAYEQYF.

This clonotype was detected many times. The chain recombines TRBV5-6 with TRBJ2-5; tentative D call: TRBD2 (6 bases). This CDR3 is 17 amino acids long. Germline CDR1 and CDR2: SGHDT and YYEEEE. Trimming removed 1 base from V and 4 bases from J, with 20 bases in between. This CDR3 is CASSLWGLSSLRETQYF. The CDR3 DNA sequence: TGTGCCAGCAGCTTGTGGGGACTCTCTTCCCTAAGAGAGACCCAGTACTTC.

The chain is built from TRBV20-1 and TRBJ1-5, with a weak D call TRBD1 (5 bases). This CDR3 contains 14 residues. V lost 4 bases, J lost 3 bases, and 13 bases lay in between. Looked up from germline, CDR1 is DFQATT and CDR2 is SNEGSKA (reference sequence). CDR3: CSAIVNRPNQPQHF. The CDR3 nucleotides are TGCAGTGCTATCGTTAACAGGCCCAATCAGCCCCAGCATTTT.

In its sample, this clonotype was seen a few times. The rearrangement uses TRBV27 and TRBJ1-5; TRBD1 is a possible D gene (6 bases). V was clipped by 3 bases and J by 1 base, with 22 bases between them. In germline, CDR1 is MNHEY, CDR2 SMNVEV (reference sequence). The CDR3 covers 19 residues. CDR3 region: CASSFPTVRGAKSNQPQHF. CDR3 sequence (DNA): TGTGCCAGCAGTTTCCCGACAGTAAGGGGGGCAAAAAGCAATCAGCCCCAGCATTTT.

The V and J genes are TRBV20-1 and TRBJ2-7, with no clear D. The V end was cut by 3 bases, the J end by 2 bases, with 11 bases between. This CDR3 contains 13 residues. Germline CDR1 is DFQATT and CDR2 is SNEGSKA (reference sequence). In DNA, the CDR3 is TGCAGTGCTAGGTCGGCGGCCACCTACGAGCAGTACTTC. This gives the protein CSARSAATYEQYF.

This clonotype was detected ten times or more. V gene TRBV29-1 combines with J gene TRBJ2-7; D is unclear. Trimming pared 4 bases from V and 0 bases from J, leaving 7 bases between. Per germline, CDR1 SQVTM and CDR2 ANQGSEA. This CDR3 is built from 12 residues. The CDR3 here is CSVVGSSYEQYF. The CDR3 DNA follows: TGCAGCGTTGTGGGATCCTCCTACGAGCAGTACTTC.

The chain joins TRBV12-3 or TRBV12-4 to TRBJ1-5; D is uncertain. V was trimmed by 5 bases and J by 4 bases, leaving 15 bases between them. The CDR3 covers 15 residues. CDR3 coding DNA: TGTGCCAGCAGTCCTGGCCCTGCCCAAAATCAGCCCCAGCATTTT. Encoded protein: CASSPGPAQNQPQHF.

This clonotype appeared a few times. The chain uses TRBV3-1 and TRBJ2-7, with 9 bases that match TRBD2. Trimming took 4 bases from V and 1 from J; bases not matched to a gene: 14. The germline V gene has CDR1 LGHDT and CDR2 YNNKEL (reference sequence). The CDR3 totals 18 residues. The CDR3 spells CASSRGVLSSGGSYEQYF. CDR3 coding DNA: TGTGCCAGCAGCCGCGGGGTGCTGAGTAGCGGGGGATCCTACGAGCAGTACTTC.

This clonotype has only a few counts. CDR3 amino acids: CASSLVAGANYNEQFF. The CDR3 DNA follows: TGCGCCAGCAGCTTGGTAGCGGGGGCGAACTACAATGAGCAGTTCTTC. V is TRBV5-1 and J is TRBJ2-1; 9 bases are shared with TRBD2. CDR3 size: 16 residues. The junction had 4 bases not matched to a gene; V was cut back by 0 bases and J by 3 bases. Germline CDR1 is SGHRS and CDR2 is YFSETQ.

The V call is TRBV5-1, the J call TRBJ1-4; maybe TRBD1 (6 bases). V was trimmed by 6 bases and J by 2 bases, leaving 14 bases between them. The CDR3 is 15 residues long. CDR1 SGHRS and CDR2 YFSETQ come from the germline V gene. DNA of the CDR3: TGCGCCAGCAAGATAACGGGGGGCACTAATGAAAAACTGTTTTTT. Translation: CASKITGGTNEKLFF. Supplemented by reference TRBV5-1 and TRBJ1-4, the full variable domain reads KAGVTQTPRYLIKTRGQQVTLSCSPISGHRSVSWYQQTPGQGLQFLFEYFSETQRNKGNFPGRFSGRQFSNSRSEMNVSTLELGDSALYLCASKITGGTNEKLFFGSGTQLSVL.

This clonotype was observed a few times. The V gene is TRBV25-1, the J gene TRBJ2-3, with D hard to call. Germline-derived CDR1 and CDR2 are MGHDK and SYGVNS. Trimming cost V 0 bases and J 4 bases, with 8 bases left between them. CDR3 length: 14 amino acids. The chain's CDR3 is CASSEYSLADTQYF. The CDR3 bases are TGTGCCAGCAGTGAATATTCGCTCGCAGATACGCAGTATTTT.

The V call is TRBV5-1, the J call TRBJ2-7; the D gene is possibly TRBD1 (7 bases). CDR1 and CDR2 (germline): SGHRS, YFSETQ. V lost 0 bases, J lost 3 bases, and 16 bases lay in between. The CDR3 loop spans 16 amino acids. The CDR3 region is CASSLAGGTGIYEQYF. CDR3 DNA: TGCGCCAGCAGCTTGGCAGGGGGGACGGGTATCTACGAGCAGTACTTC.

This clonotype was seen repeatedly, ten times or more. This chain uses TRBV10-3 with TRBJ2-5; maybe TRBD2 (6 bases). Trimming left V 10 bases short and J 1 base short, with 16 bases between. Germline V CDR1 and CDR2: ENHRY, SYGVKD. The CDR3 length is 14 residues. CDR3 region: CATRDLETQETQYF. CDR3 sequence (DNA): TGTGCCACCCGGGACTTAGAAACCCAAGAGACCCAGTACTTC.

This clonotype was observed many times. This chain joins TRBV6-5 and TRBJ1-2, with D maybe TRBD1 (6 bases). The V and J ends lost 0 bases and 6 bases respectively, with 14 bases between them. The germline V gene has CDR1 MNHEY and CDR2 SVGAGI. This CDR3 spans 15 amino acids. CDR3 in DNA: TGTGCCAGCAGTTACTCGATGGGGGCGCAAAATGGCTACACCTTC. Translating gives CASSYSMGAQNGYTF.

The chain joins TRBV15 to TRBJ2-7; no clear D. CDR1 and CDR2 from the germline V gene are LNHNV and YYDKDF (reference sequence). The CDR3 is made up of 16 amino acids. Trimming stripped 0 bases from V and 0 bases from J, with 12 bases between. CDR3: CATSRDSGLSSYEQYF. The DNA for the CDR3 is TGTGCCACCAGCAGAGATTCAGGTTTGAGCTCCTACGAGCAGTACTTC.

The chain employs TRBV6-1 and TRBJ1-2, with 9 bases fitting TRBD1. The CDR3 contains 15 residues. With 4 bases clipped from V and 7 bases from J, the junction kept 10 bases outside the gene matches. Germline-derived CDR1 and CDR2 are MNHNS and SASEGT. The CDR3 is CASSGTTGGVVGYTF. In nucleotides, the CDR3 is TGTGCCAGCAGTGGGACCACAGGGGGCGTAGTTGGCTACACCTTC.

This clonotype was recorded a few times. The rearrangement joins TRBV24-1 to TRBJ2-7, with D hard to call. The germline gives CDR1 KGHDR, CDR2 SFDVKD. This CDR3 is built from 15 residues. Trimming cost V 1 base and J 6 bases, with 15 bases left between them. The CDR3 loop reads CATSDLSSFIFEQYF. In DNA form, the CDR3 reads TGTGCCACCAGTGATTTAAGCTCCTTCATCTTCGAGCAGTACTTC.

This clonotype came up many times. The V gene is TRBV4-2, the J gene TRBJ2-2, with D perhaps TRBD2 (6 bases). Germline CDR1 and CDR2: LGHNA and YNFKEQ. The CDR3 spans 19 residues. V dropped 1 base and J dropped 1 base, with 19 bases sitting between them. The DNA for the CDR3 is TGTGCCAGCAGCCAAGCGAAGGTCTGGCAGGGACTGAACACCGGGGAGCTGTTTTTT. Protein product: CASSQAKVWQGLNTGELFF.

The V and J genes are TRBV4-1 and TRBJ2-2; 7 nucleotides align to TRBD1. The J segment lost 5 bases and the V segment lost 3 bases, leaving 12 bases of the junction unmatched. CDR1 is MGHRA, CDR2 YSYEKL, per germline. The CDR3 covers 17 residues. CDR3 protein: CASSHPDREPTTGELFF. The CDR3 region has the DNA TGCGCCAGCAGCCACCCCGACAGGGAACCTACAACCGGGGAGCTGTTTTTT.

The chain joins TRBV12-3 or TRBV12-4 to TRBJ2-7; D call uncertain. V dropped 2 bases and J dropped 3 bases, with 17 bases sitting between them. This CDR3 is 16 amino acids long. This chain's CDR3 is CASSLIFGRLIYEQYF. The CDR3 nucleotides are TGTGCCAGCAGTTTAATTTTCGGGCGGCTGATCTACGAGCAGTACTTC.

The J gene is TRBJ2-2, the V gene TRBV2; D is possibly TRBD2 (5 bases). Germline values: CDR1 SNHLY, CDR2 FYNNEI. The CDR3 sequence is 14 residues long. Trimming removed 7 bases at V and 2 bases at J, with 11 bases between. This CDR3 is CASNRGYNTGELFF. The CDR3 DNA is TGTGCCAGCAATCGGGGATATAACACCGGGGAGCTGTTTTTT.